Below, 16 T cell receptor beta chains from the same sample are listed, as sequenced in a study of spatial heterogeneity in lung cancer. Each CDR3 protein gets one entry after TCRdb re-called the 5' RACE reads with MiXCR. The sample lists around 60,000 distinct CDR3 sequences; 8.4% were seen once. Time point noted: sample taken at primary tumor resection. The study sequenced unsorted whole RNA from tumor, nontumor lung or frozen PBMC. This specimen consisted of PBMCs, obtained at surgery. Receptors originate from a female donor with early-stage non-small cell lung cancer.

In its sample, this clonotype was seen a few times. The V call is TRBV29-1, the J call TRBJ1-4; D is undetermined. Germline-derived CDR1 and CDR2 are SQVTM and ANQGSEA. This CDR3 is 13 amino acids long. V was shortened by 7 bases and J by 0 bases, with 9 bases between the two germline ends. Here the CDR3 DNA reads TGCAGCGGGCATACCTCAACTAATGAAAAACTGTTTTTT. Amino acid sequence: CSGHTSTNEKLFF.

This clonotype was seen at least ten times. An end of the junction differs from the germline gene, which may be a read error. The chain has TRBV12-3 or TRBV12-4 and TRBJ2-1; 12 positions match TRBD2. The length of the CDR3 is 13 residues. CDR3 amino acids: CASSLAGGDEQFF. The CDR3 region has the DNA TGTGCCAGCAGTCTAGCGGGGGGGGATGAGCAGTTCTTC.

This chain uses TRBV11-2 with TRBJ1-5; 7 bases align to TRBD1. The V and J ends lost 5 bases and 4 bases, in that order; junction bases with no gene match: 2. The germline V gene has CDR1 SGHAT and CDR2 FQNNGV. The CDR3 length is 13 residues. This chain's CDR3 is CASSGTDNQPQHF. DNA of the CDR3: TGTGCCAGCAGCGGGACAGATAATCAGCCCCAGCATTTT.

This clonotype appeared a few times. The rearrangement uses TRBV20-1 and TRBJ2-3, with 9 positions matching TRBD1. V lost 4 bases and J lost 4; bases outside the gene matches: 9. CDR1 and CDR2 from the germline V gene are DFQATT and SNEGSKA (reference sequence). The CDR3 consists of 15 residues. This chain's CDR3 is CSANLGQGYSDTQYF. CDR3 DNA: TGCAGTGCTAACCTGGGACAGGGATACTCAGATACGCAGTATTTT.

This clonotype was counted only a few times. This rearrangement joins TRBV7-2 to TRBJ2-1; a possible D gene is TRBD1 (6 bases). Trimming cost V 1 base and J 10 bases, with 11 bases left between them. Germline V gene sequence: CDR1 SGHTA, CDR2 FQGNSA. The CDR3 extends over 13 amino acids. CDR3 loop: CASSLGQVGEQFF. The CDR3 DNA sequence: TGTGCCAGCAGCTTAGGACAGGTCGGGGAGCAGTTCTTC.

In this sample, this clonotype turned up many times. This rearrangement joins TRBV2 to TRBJ1-3; the D gene is possibly TRBD1 (5 bases). The germline V and J ends were trimmed by 2 bases and 4 bases, with 12 bases remaining between them. Germline CDR1 is SNHLY and CDR2 is FYNNEI. The CDR3 extends over 15 amino acids. CDR3 DNA sequence: TGTGCCAGCAGTGAATTAACAGGTTCCGGAAACACCATATATTTT. Residues: CASSELTGSGNTIYF.

This clonotype was detected many times. The V call is TRBV7-6, the J call TRBJ2-5, with 7 bases fitting TRBD1. This CDR3 is built from 14 residues. Per the germline V gene, CDR1 is SGHVS and CDR2 is FNYEAQ. The V segment lost 4 bases and the J segment 2 bases; nucleotides outside the gene matches: 4. CDR3 sequence reads: CASSSPGQQETQYF. DNA of the CDR3: TGTGCCAGCAGCTCTCCGGGACAGCAAGAGACCCAGTACTTC.

This chain uses TRBV7-2 with TRBJ2-7; D is uncertain. CDR1 SGHTA and CDR2 FQGNSA come from the germline V gene. This CDR3 region has 13 residues. Trimming pared 2 bases from V and 3 bases from J, leaving 8 bases between. The CDR3 coding sequence is TGTGCCAGCAGCTTATCGCGGCTCTACGAGCAGTACGTC. It translates to CASSLSRLYEQYV.

This clonotype was counted many times. The rearrangement uses TRBV12-3 or TRBV12-4 and TRBJ1-3; TRBD1 matches 10 bases. The V and J ends lost 4 bases and 3 bases, in that order; junction bases with no gene match: 6. This CDR3 is built from 16 residues. The CDR3 reads CASSSDDRGLGNTIYF. The CDR3 DNA reads as TGTGCCAGCAGTTCGGACGACAGGGGGCTTGGAAACACCATATATTTT.

The sample holds a few counts of this clonotype. V usage is TRBV19 and J usage is TRBJ1-5, with D perhaps matching TRBD1 (5 bases). CDR1 and CDR2 (germline): LNHDA, SQIVND (reference sequence). V was clipped by 1 base and J by 3 bases, with 13 bases between them. The CDR3 contains 16 residues. The CDR3 sequence: CASSIGPGTNNQPQHF. The CDR3 nucleotides read TGTGCCAGTAGTATAGGGCCCGGGACTAACAATCAGCCCCAGCATTTT.

In this sample, this clonotype turned up many times. J is TRBJ1-4 and V is TRBV15; weak D call: TRBD1 (5 bases). V was clipped by 6 bases and J by 2 bases, with 13 bases between them. This CDR3 comprises 15 residues. Germline loops: CDR1 LNHNV, CDR2 YYDKDF (reference sequence). CDR3 sequence: CATSRTRRTNEKLFF. CDR3 sequence (DNA): TGTGCCACCAGTCGGACACGGAGGACTAATGAAAAACTGTTTTTT.

This clonotype showed up many times. The chain is built from TRBV7-9 and TRBJ2-4; D is uncertain. CDR1 SEHNR and CDR2 FQNEAQ come from the germline V gene (reference sequence). Trimming took 1 base from V and 7 from J, leaving 11 bases between them. The CDR3 consists of 14 residues. The CDR3 region has the DNA TGTGCCAGCAGCTTAGTAGCCAATCCGAACATTCAGTACTTC. Translating it yields CASSLVANPNIQYF.

This clonotype was seen repeatedly, ten times or more. This rearrangement joins TRBV29-1 to TRBJ1-1, with 8 bases fitting TRBD1. V shed 7 bases, J shed 2 bases, and the junction held 6 bases outside the gene matches. The CDR3 length is 13 residues. Germline CDR1 and CDR2: SQVTM and ANQGSEA. CDR3 in amino acids: CSDDRGGNTEAFF. DNA for the CDR3: TGCAGCGATGACAGGGGAGGAAACACTGAAGCTTTCTTT.

A few counts support this clonotype. The chain carries TRBV5-1 and TRBJ2-7; D may match TRBD1 or TRBD2 (5 bases each). Looked up from germline, CDR1 is SGHRS and CDR2 is YFSETQ. This CDR3 is built from 15 residues. The germline V and J ends were trimmed by 4 bases and 0 bases, with 14 bases remaining between them. The chain's CDR3 is CASSTGTVASYEQYF. CDR3 DNA sequence: TGCGCCAGCAGCACCGGGACGGTCGCCTCCTACGAGCAGTACTTC.

This clonotype was seen only a few times. CDR3 bases: TGTGCCAGCAGCCAGGGGGCGGGAGCACTCCCGGAAGCTCAGTACTTC. This sequence encodes CASSQGAGALPEAQYF. V and J are TRBV4-2 and TRBJ2-7, with a possible D match to TRBD2 (7 bases). V was shortened by 3 bases and J by 10 bases, with 25 bases between the two germline ends. The CDR3 loop spans 16 amino acids. The germline V gene encodes CDR1 LGHNA and CDR2 YNFKEQ.

This clonotype occurred many times. The chain joins TRBV20-1 to TRBJ2-7; 10 bases fit TRBD2. CDR3 length equals 18 residues. After removal of 1 base from V and 1 base from J, the junction contained 13 bases not matched to a gene. Germline CDR1 is DFQATT and CDR2 is SNEGSKA (reference sequence). The chain's CDR3 is CSARASYPGTSDSYEQYV. The CDR3, as DNA: TGCAGTGCTAGAGCTTCTTACCCCGGGACTAGCGATTCCTACGAGCAGTACGTC.